This is a list of T cell receptor beta chains from one sample in a study of cytotoxic CD8 clonotypes in ibrutinib-treated CLL. Repertoires were generated with immunoSEQ multiplex PCR, while TCRdb's copy carries only in-frame clones and drops some. The data show 57,000 or so clones, with roughly 58% seen just once and roughly a quarter held by the top ten. The specimen was PBMCs, collected at disease progression, from a patient treated with ibrutinib. These receptors were taken from a human donor with chronic lymphocytic leukemia. CDR3s leave out the opening cysteine and the closing phenylalanine or tryptophan.

TRBV4-3,13,ASSQATGESYEQY
TRBV5-1,13,ASSRDRSLDYGYT
TRBV2,10,ASRPGGSGYT
TRBV6-5,12,ASSTRLAEETQY
TRBV4-2,14,ASSLSPGTVNSPLH
TRBV5-1,10,ASSLTVGGYT
TRBV12-5,13,ASGPGQGFTDTQY
TRBV4-3,12,ASSPGTATGELF
TRBV27,13,ASSWAPSQGNGYT
TRBV30,11,AWSPLPNSPLH
TRBV7-8,13,ASSPQGMVNTEAF
TRBV4-1,18,ASSLRPMDGLAGVGETQY
TRBV6-5,11,ASRGTSQETQY
TRBV28,12,ASRRTGFFYEQY
TRBV9,12,ASSLEGGTGELF